The rows below give T cell receptor beta chains drawn from one sample of a study of blood T cell repertoires in COVID-19. Method: immunoSEQ multiplex PCR; TCRdb's copy keeps in-frame clones and lacks some. The table has 300,000 to 350,000 clones, approximately 90% seen once. Sequencing used peripheral blood. These receptors originate from a man aged 25 to 40 with COVID-19, enrolled during active disease. Each CDR3 is given with its conserved first and last residue. Each record gives: CDR3 length, D gene, J gene, V gene, CDR3 protein, CDR3 DNA. A D gene is named only where the DNA matches it firmly.

len: 13
d_gene: NA
j_gene: TRBJ2-7
v_gene: TRBV12-3/TRBV12-4
CDR3aa: CASSLDRRGEQYF
CDR3nt: TGTGCCAGCAGTTTGGATCGTCGGGGCGAGCAGTACTTC

len: 14
d_gene: NA
j_gene: TRBJ2-3
v_gene: TRBV7-2
CDR3aa: CASSPRAGSDTQYF
CDR3nt: TGTGCCAGCAGTCCCCGGGCAGGGTCAGATACGCAGTATTTT

len: 11
d_gene: NA
j_gene: TRBJ2-7
v_gene: TRBV11-2
CDR3aa: CASSRSYEQYF
CDR3nt: TGTGCCAGCAGCCGTTCCTACGAGCAGTACTTC

len: 15
d_gene: NA
j_gene: TRBJ2-7
v_gene: TRBV5-4
CDR3aa: CASSSGQLSSYEQYF
CDR3nt: TGTGCCAGCAGCTCAGGACAGTTAAGCTCCTACGAGCAGTACTTC

len: 13
d_gene: NA
j_gene: TRBJ1-1
v_gene: TRBV7-2
CDR3aa: CASSPEGDTEAFF
CDR3nt: TGTGCCAGCAGCCCAGAGGGGGACACTGAAGCTTTCTTT

len: 17
d_gene: NA
j_gene: TRBJ2-7
v_gene: TRBV9
CDR3aa: CASSANQAGRNPYEQYF
CDR3nt: TGTGCCAGCAGCGCCAATCAGGCGGGACGGAACCCCTACGAGCAGTACTTC

len: 17
d_gene: TRBD1
j_gene: TRBJ2-3
v_gene: TRBV2
CDR3aa: CASSPGQGTTSTDTQYF
CDR3nt: TGTGCCAGCAGTCCGGGACAGGGGACAACTAGCACAGATACGCAGTATTTT

len: 12
d_gene: NA
j_gene: TRBJ1-6
v_gene: TRBV5-4
CDR3aa: CASSTGRSPLHF
CDR3nt: TGTGCCAGCTCTACAGGGCGATCACCCCTCCACTTT

len: 13
d_gene: NA
j_gene: TRBJ1-1
v_gene: TRBV15
CDR3aa: CATSRGGYTEAFF
CDR3nt: TGTGCCACCAGCAGAGGAGGTTACACTGAAGCTTTCTTT

len: 15
d_gene: NA
j_gene: TRBJ1-2
v_gene: TRBV4-3
CDR3aa: CASSQLQGGFYGYTF
CDR3nt: TGCGCCAGCAGCCAACTTCAAGGGGGTTTCTATGGCTACACCTTC